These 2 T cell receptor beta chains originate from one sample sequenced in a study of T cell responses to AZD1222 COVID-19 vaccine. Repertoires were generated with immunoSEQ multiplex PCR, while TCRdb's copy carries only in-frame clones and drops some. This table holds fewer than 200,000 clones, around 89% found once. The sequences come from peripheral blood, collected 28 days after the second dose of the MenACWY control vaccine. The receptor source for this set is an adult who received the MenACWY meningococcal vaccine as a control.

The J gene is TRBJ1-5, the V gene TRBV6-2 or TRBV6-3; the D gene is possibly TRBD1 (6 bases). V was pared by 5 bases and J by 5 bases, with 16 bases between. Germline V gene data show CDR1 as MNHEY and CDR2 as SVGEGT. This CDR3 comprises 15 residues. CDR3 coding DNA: TGTGCCAGCAGTCAAAGCGGGGGCGGCGATCAGCCCCAGCATTTT. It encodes CASSQSGGGDQPQHF.

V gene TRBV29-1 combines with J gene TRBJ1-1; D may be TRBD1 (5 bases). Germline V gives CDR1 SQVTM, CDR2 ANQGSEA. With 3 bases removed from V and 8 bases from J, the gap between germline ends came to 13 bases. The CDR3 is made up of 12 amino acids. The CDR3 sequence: CSVDRDHLEAFF. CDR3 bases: TGCAGCGTTGACAGGGACCATTTAGAAGCTTTCTTT.